This T cell receptor (beta chain) was recorded in a study of neurological immune-mediated disorders. Findings and caveats of the study: It was HTLV-1-associated myelopathy that showed the most TCR clonal expansion, while multiple sclerosis showed the least, falling below healthy controls.

TCRdb independently ran MiXCR on the 5' RACE reads; one entry per CDR3 protein. The sample yields about 39,000 distinct CDR3 sequences, 6.5% to 8.5% seen once. Of note for this clonotype: The antigen is undetermined. The junction shows a germline mismatch at one end, possibly a read error.

This CDR3 is 15 amino acids long. From germline, CDR1 is LNHDA and CDR2 SQIVND (reference sequence). The source is a man between 50 and 59 years old in good health. Sequencing was performed on CD4+ T cells from blood. The chain couples TRBV19 to TRBJ1-5; TRBD1 matches at 8 bases. CDR3 region: CASSIQGAGNQPQNF. CDR3 bases: TGTGCCAGTAGTATACAGGGGGCGGGGAATCAGCCCCAGAATTTT.